A selection of T cell receptor beta chains follows, all from one sample in a study of blood T cells in healthy people across ages. TCRdb itself ran the 5' RACE reads through MiXCR, one entry per CDR3 protein. The sample contains 780,000 or so distinct CDR3 sequences, approximately 60% of which appear only once. Sequenced sample: blood. All receptors come from a man in his forties in good health. Each CDR3 is given with its conserved first and last residue. Fields, in order: D gene, V gene, J gene, clone size, CDR3 DNA, CDR3 protein. D genes are given only for firm matches. Expanded clones get a size class; other rows say once, few or many, or leave the size out.

-,TRBV2,TRBJ2-3,-,TGTGCCAGCAGTGATACGGACCTCAGCACAGATACGCAGTATTTT,CASSDTDLSTDTQYF
-,TRBV7-8,TRBJ1-5,few,TGTGCCAGCAGCCCAACAAGGGGAGGTCAGCCCCAGCATTTT,CASSPTRGGQPQHF
-,TRBV3-1,TRBJ2-4,once,TGTGCCAGCAGCCAAGGGCGGTGGGCGAACATTCAGTACTTC,CASSQGRWANIQYF
-,TRBV5-1,TRBJ2-7,-,TGCGCCAGCAGCCGTGTAGACGGGTACGAGCAGTACTTC,CASSRVDGYEQYF
-,TRBV29-1,TRBJ1-2,few,TGCAGCGTTGAAGCAGGGGTGGATGGCTACACCTTC,CSVEAGVDGYTF
-,TRBV28,TRBJ1-6,-,TGTGCCAGCAGTGATGACATGGGGTCTTCACCCCTCCACTTT,CASSDDMGSSPLHF
-,TRBV25-1,TRBJ1-2,few,TGTGCCAGCAGTGAATTCGATGCCGGATTGAACTATGGCTACACCTTC,CASSEFDAGLNYGYTF
TRBD2,TRBV20-1,TRBJ2-5,-,TGCAGTGCCGCCGGGACTAGCGGCCGTCGTGAGACCCAGTACTTC,CSAAGTSGRRETQYF
TRBD2,TRBV4-2,TRBJ2-2,once,TGTGCCAGCAGCCAAGAGGTAGCGGGAGGGCCCACCGGGGAGCTGTTTTTT,CASSQEVAGGPTGELFF
TRBD1,TRBV20-1,TRBJ2-5,-,TGCAGTGCTAGACCCGAAAACAGGGGGGTGGAGACCCAGTACTTC,CSARPENRGVETQYF
-,TRBV6-2/TRBV6-3,TRBJ2-3,-,TGTGCCAGCAGTTACGACTCTACCGAAGGAGGAGATACGCAGTATTTT,CASSYDSTEGGDTQYF
-,TRBV7-2,TRBJ1-3,-,TGTGCCAGCAGCTTACGCAGTTCTGGCATCCCCTCTGGAAACACCATATATTTT,CASSLRSSGIPSGNTIYF
-,TRBV4-2,TRBJ2-2,-,TGTGCCAGCAGCCGAGCGGCGGAGAACACCGGGGAGCTGTTTTTT,CASSRAAENTGELFF
-,TRBV7-3,TRBJ2-1,-,TGTGCCAGCAGCCAAGAGGGGGGACGGGAGCAGTTCTTC,CASSQEGGREQFF
-,TRBV9,TRBJ1-1,many,TGTGCCAGCAGCGCAGGGTCTGAAACTGAAGCTTTCTTT,CASSAGSETEAFF
TRBD2,TRBV7-2,TRBJ2-3,-,TGTGCCAGCAGCTTAGGAGGCGGGGGGTATGGCACAGATACGCAGTATTTT,CASSLGGGGYGTDTQYF
TRBD1,TRBV12-3/TRBV12-4,TRBJ1-4,-,TGTGCCAGCTCCACAGGGGTAACTGAAAAACTGTTTTTT,CASSTGVTEKLFF
TRBD2,TRBV12-3/TRBV12-4,TRBJ2-7,few,TGTGCCAGCAGTTTAGTCGGGAGGGCTGGCGAGCAGTACTTC,CASSLVGRAGEQYF
TRBD2,TRBV6-6,TRBJ2-1,-,TGTGCCAGCAGTTACCTAGCGGGAGGGCCTTCCGATGAGCAGTTCTTC,CASSYLAGGPSDEQFF
TRBD1,TRBV15,TRBJ1-6,-,TGTGCCACCAGCAGAGAGGGACAGGGGAATTCACCCCTCCACTTT,CATSREGQGNSPLHF
-,TRBV9,TRBJ2-2,-,TGTGCCAGCAGCCACCCAGTCGGGGAGCTGTTTTTT,CASSHPVGELFF
-,TRBV20-1,TRBJ2-1,-,TGCAGTGCTAGAGGCGAAGGGCCTTGGGACAATGAGCAGTTCTTC,CSARGEGPWDNEQFF
-,TRBV5-1,TRBJ1-2,-,TGCGCCAGCAGCTTGGATTACATGCGGAAGGGCTACACCTTC,CASSLDYMRKGYTF
TRBD1,TRBV20-1,TRBJ2-1,-,TGCAGTGCAACCGCCGGGACAGGGAGGGATGAGCAGTTCTTC,CSATAGTGRDEQFF
-,TRBV14,TRBJ2-7,-,TGTGCCAGCAGCCAGGACCTACTTACCGAGCAGTACTTC,CASSQDLLTEQYF
-,TRBV27,TRBJ1-2,few,TGTGCCAGCAGTTTATCTGTGTCCTGGAGCGGCTACACCTTC,CASSLSVSWSGYTF
-,TRBV20-1,TRBJ1-2,many,TGCAGTGCTAGAGATGTAGCCATTTCTAACTATGGCTACACCTTC,CSARDVAISNYGYTF
TRBD1,TRBV9,TRBJ1-1,few,TGTGCCAGCAGCGCGCAGCCACAGGGGAGGACTGAAGCTTTCTTT,CASSAQPQGRTEAFF
-,TRBV7-9,TRBJ1-1,-,TGTGCCAGCATCCCGGGGCCCCGGGGGCCGGAACTTACTCTGAACACTGAAGCTTTCTTT,CASIPGPRGPELTLNTEAFF
TRBD1,TRBV12-3/TRBV12-4,TRBJ1-5,-,TGTGCCAGCAGTCGGACAGGGACTCAGCCCCAGCATTTT,CASSRTGTQPQHF
TRBD1,TRBV28,TRBJ2-2,-,TGTGCCAGCAGTTTAAAGGGGGCGCGGGGGGAGCTGTTTTTT,CASSLKGARGELFF
TRBD2,TRBV28,TRBJ2-5,few,TGTGCCAGCGGACTAGCGGGTGGAGAGACCCAGTACTTC,CASGLAGGETQYF
-,TRBV9,TRBJ1-6,-,TGTGCCAGCAGCGTGGAGGATCATAATTCACCCCTCCACTTT,CASSVEDHNSPLHF
TRBD2,TRBV6-4,TRBJ2-3,-,TGTGCCAGCAGTGCCCTCCCCCCAGCGGGGGTACCAGATACGCAGTATTTT,CASSALPPAGVPDTQYF
-,TRBV6-1,TRBJ2-7,few,TGTGCCAGCAGTCACGGTAGCTCCTACGAGCAGTACTTC,CASSHGSSYEQYF
-,TRBV7-3,TRBJ1-6,-,TGTGCCAGCAGCTCGATGGGGACTCTGGCTCGGAATTCACCCCTCCACTTT,CASSSMGTLARNSPLHF
TRBD1,TRBV6-2/TRBV6-3,TRBJ2-5,-,TGTGCCAGCAGTCGCCTCGGACAGGCGGGCCAAGAGACCCAGTACTTC,CASSRLGQAGQETQYF
-,TRBV15,TRBJ1-5,-,TGTGCCACCAGCCCCCGGGGTGGATGGGGCAATCAGCCCCAGCATTTT,CATSPRGGWGNQPQHF
-,TRBV29-1,TRBJ2-3,many,TGCAGCGTTGCTAGGAGCGGCACAGATACGCAGTATTTT,CSVARSGTDTQYF
TRBD1,TRBV9,TRBJ2-6,-,TGTGCCAGCAGCGTCAGGGGGACTGGGGCCAACGTCCTGACTTTC,CASSVRGTGANVLTF
-,TRBV11-3,TRBJ2-5,-,TGTGCCAGCAGCCCCAGTGGCATCGGTCCCAATGAGCAGTACTTC,CASSPSGIGPNEQYF
-,TRBV10-3,TRBJ2-6,-,TGTGCCATCAGGGAAGATGCCGGGTCCAACGTCCTGACTTTC,CAIREDAGSNVLTF
TRBD2,TRBV2,TRBJ2-3,few,TGTGCCAGCAGTGAAAGGACTAGCGGCACAGATACGCAGTATTTT,CASSERTSGTDTQYF
-,TRBV2,TRBJ1-6,-,TGTGCCAGCAGTGATCTAGGGTGGGTCGGTTCACCCCTCCACTTT,CASSDLGWVGSPLHF
-,TRBV29-1,TRBJ2-3,few,TGCAGCGGTCGTGGTGGACTAACCACAGATACGCAGTATTTT,CSGRGGLTTDTQYF
TRBD2,TRBV20-1,TRBJ2-3,-,TGCAGTGCTACGGTCTCGGGGGGAGATACGCAGTATTTT,CSATVSGGDTQYF
TRBD2,TRBV20-1,TRBJ2-1,-,TGCAGTGCTGTACTCGGGACTAGCGGAAACAATGAGCAGTTCTTC,CSAVLGTSGNNEQFF
-,TRBV10-3,TRBJ1-2,few,TGTGCCATCAGTGAGTCGATAGATTTCTATGGCTACACCTTC,CAISESIDFYGYTF
-,TRBV6-5,TRBJ2-1,-,TGTGCCAGCAGCTACTACGGTGAGCAGTTCTTC,CASSYYGEQFF
TRBD2,TRBV7-2,TRBJ2-5,few,TGTGCCAGCGTACGAGGGACTAGCGGGAGAGGGGAGACCCAGTACTTC,CASVRGTSGRGETQYF
TRBD2,TRBV12-3/TRBV12-4,TRBJ2-7,few,TGTGCCAGCAGCCTTACTAGCGGGAGTAACCAGCAGTACTTC,CASSLTSGSNQQYF
-,TRBV5-5,TRBJ2-7,-,TGTGTCAGCAGCTTGGGGGGAGGCTCCTACGAGCAGTACTTC,CVSSLGGGSYEQYF
TRBD1,TRBV7-2,TRBJ2-7,-,TGTGCCAGCAGCTTGGCGACAGGGACCTCTGGGGAGCAGTACTTC,CASSLATGTSGEQYF
-,TRBV2,TRBJ2-5,-,TGTGCCAGCAGTGCCAACCCAGGGTCCCGGGAGCAGTACTTC,CASSANPGSREQYF
TRBD2,TRBV20-1,TRBJ2-7,few,TGCAGTGTCACAGAACTAGCGGCGTACTACGAGCAGTACTTC,CSVTELAAYYEQYF
TRBD2,TRBV7-2,TRBJ2-1,few,TGTGCCAGCAGCAATAGCGGGGGGGCCCAAAATGAGCAGTTCTTC,CASSNSGGAQNEQFF
-,TRBV20-1,TRBJ1-5,few,TGCAGTGCTAGAGCCGGGTCGAGCAATCAGCCCCAGCATTTT,CSARAGSSNQPQHF
TRBD2,TRBV6-2/TRBV6-3,TRBJ2-3,-,TGTGCCAGCAAAGCGGGGGGCACAGATACGCAGTATTTT,CASKAGGTDTQYF
-,TRBV28,TRBJ2-2,-,TGTGCCAGCAGCCATGCGGAAATCGTTCGTATCGCGGGCCGAACACCCGGGGAGCTGTTTTTT,CASSHAEIVRIAGRTPGELFF